A selection of T cell receptor beta chains follows, all from one sample in a study of vaccination effects on CD4 cells after COVID-19. Clones were sequenced by immunoSEQ multiplex PCR, and TCRdb holds only the in-frame ones, with some missing. The table lists tens of thousands of clones, approximately 76% of them singletons. No cognate antigen is known for these TCRs. This material consisted of CD4+ T cells from PBMCs cultured with HCoV-NL63 spike peptides, taken before COVID-19 vaccination. These receptors all stem from a human donor who received a COVID-19 vaccine. The CDR3 runs from the conserved cysteine through the conserved F or W. The order of the fields is clone size, V gene, D gene, J gene, CDR3 protein, CDR3 DNA. The D gene is left open where the match is weak. Size values are once, few and many counts, or a class for expanded clones, and some rows have none.

abundance: NA
v_gene: TRBV10-2
d_gene: NA
j_gene: TRBJ1-1
CDR3aa: CASSQPGTEAFF
CDR3nt: TGCGCCAGCAGTCAACCGGGGACTGAAGCTTTCTTT

abundance: NA
v_gene: TRBV29-1
d_gene: NA
j_gene: TRBJ2-5
CDR3aa: CSVGSETQYF
CDR3nt: TGCAGCGTCGGTTCAGAGACCCAGTACTTC

abundance: NA
v_gene: TRBV7-2
d_gene: TRBD1
j_gene: TRBJ1-6
CDR3aa: CASFQGEGIDSPLHF
CDR3nt: TGTGCCAGCTTTCAGGGGGAGGGTATAGATTCACCCCTCCACTTT

abundance: NA
v_gene: TRBV30
d_gene: NA
j_gene: TRBJ1-5
CDR3aa: CAWRGEGISNQPQHF
CDR3nt: TGTGCCTGGAGGGGCGAGGGTATAAGCAATCAGCCCCAGCATTTT

abundance: few
v_gene: TRBV19
d_gene: TRBD1
j_gene: TRBJ1-6
CDR3aa: CASSARDRTNSPLHF
CDR3nt: TGTGCCAGTAGTGCCCGGGACAGGACTAATTCACCCCTCCACTTT

abundance: NA
v_gene: TRBV14
d_gene: NA
j_gene: TRBJ1-1
CDR3aa: CASSQDLGEIYTEAFF
CDR3nt: TGTGCCAGCAGCCAAGATCTCGGGGAAATCTACACTGAAGCTTTCTTT

abundance: NA
v_gene: TRBV7-9
d_gene: NA
j_gene: TRBJ2-3
CDR3aa: CASSLGLWDTQYF
CDR3nt: TGTGCCAGCAGCTTAGGGCTTTGGGATACGCAGTATTTT

abundance: NA
v_gene: TRBV7-3
d_gene: NA
j_gene: TRBJ1-1
CDR3aa: CASSTSTINTEAFF
CDR3nt: TGTGCCAGCAGCACCTCAACAATCAACACTGAAGCTTTCTTT

abundance: once
v_gene: TRBV7-2
d_gene: NA
j_gene: TRBJ1-4
CDR3aa: CASSLAGSDEKLFF
CDR3nt: TGTGCCAGCAGCTTAGCCGGATCGGATGAAAAACTGTTTTTT

abundance: once
v_gene: TRBV12-5
d_gene: TRBD2
j_gene: TRBJ2-1
CDR3aa: CASDSSGVFFDEQFF
CDR3nt: TGTGCTAGTGACTCTAGCGGGGTCTTTTTCGATGAGCAGTTCTTC

abundance: NA
v_gene: TRBV6-5
d_gene: NA
j_gene: TRBJ2-2
CDR3aa: CASRGHYTGELFF
CDR3nt: TGTGCCAGCAGGGGCCATTACACCGGGGAGCTGTTTTTT

abundance: NA
v_gene: TRBV7-3
d_gene: NA
j_gene: TRBJ2-3
CDR3aa: CASSLRPTDTQYF
CDR3nt: TGTGCCAGCAGCTTAAGACCGACAGATACGCAGTATTTT

abundance: NA
v_gene: TRBV6-5
d_gene: NA
j_gene: TRBJ2-2
CDR3aa: CASSRLRGDTGELFF
CDR3nt: TGTGCCAGCAGTAGGCTCAGGGGGGACACCGGGGAGCTGTTTTTT

abundance: once
v_gene: TRBV19
d_gene: NA
j_gene: TRBJ1-1
CDR3aa: CASALSNRDFRREAFF
CDR3nt: TGTGCCAGTGCTCTATCTAACCGAGACTTTAGGCGCGAAGCTTTCTTT

abundance: NA
v_gene: TRBV5-1
d_gene: NA
j_gene: TRBJ2-3
CDR3aa: CASKIIQASTDTQYF
CDR3nt: TGCGCCAGCAAAATCATACAGGCGAGCACAGATACGCAGTATTTT